A selection of T cell receptor beta chains follows, all from one sample in a study of OX40 agonist ivuxolimab in advanced cancers. Sequenced by immunoSEQ multiplex PCR; TCRdb stores in-frame clones only, minus some. Of about 64,000 clones in the sample, approximately 88% were seen once. Sequencing used CD4+ or CD8+ T cells sorted from blood, obtained in a trial of the OX40 agonist ivuxolimab. These receptor sequences come from an adult with an advanced solid tumor such as melanoma, head and neck, liver or kidney cancer. Each CDR3 is given with its conserved first and last residue. The order of the fields is V gene, J gene, CDR3 protein.

v_call: TRBV5-1; j_call: TRBJ2-5; cdr3_aa: CASSRLGEETQYF
v_call: TRBV18; j_call: TRBJ1-4; cdr3_aa: CASSPRTGGGEKLFF
v_call: TRBV5-1; j_call: TRBJ2-7; cdr3_aa: CASASGVETKVGEQYF
v_call: TRBV6-4; j_call: TRBJ2-5; cdr3_aa: CASSAIQQELQETQYF
v_call: TRBV11-2; j_call: TRBJ1-6; cdr3_aa: CASGLGRTGSPLHF
v_call: TRBV7-2; j_call: TRBJ2-2; cdr3_aa: CASSLVWGNTGELFF
v_call: TRBV18; j_call: TRBJ1-2; cdr3_aa: CASSPPAGTNYGYTF
v_call: TRBV6-1; j_call: TRBJ2-3; cdr3_aa: CASSDPAGDPTDTQYF
v_call: TRBV11-2; j_call: TRBJ2-5; cdr3_aa: CASRPRTGNQETQYF
v_call: TRBV6-6; j_call: TRBJ1-2; cdr3_aa: CASSPQGNGYTF
v_call: TRBV2; j_call: TRBJ2-7; cdr3_aa: CASSNLRTSPHEQYF
v_call: TRBV4-1; j_call: TRBJ2-3; cdr3_aa: CASSQEAGGATDTQYF
v_call: TRBV9; j_call: TRBJ2-3; cdr3_aa: CASSQRLGMPDTQYF
v_call: TRBV7-2; j_call: TRBJ2-7; cdr3_aa: CASSLGTGTPEQYF
v_call: TRBV11-2; j_call: TRBJ2-1; cdr3_aa: CASSVGTSGIYNEQFF
v_call: TRBV7-9; j_call: TRBJ2-1; cdr3_aa: CAIPASWDEQFF
v_call: TRBV6-6; j_call: TRBJ1-2; cdr3_aa: CASSLNRDSYGYTF
v_call: TRBV11-2; j_call: TRBJ2-7; cdr3_aa: CASRWTSGGSYEQYF
v_call: TRBV11-3; j_call: TRBJ2-1; cdr3_aa: CASSWTVVGEQFF
v_call: TRBV5-1; j_call: TRBJ2-7; cdr3_aa: CASSSMTFRHEQYF
v_call: TRBV5-6; j_call: TRBJ2-1; cdr3_aa: CASSGWARGMLDEQFF
v_call: TRBV19; j_call: TRBJ1-1; cdr3_aa: CASSPQGYTEAFF
v_call: TRBV10-3; j_call: TRBJ2-1; cdr3_aa: CAIRGLAYNEQFF
v_call: TRBV6-1; j_call: TRBJ2-3; cdr3_aa: CAYKWGTGGTDTQYF
v_call: TRBV12-2; j_call: TRBJ2-1; cdr3_aa: CASRLGPGQLSYNEQFF
v_call: TRBV19; j_call: TRBJ2-7; cdr3_aa: CASSILGLADEQYF
v_call: TRBV27; j_call: TRBJ2-1; cdr3_aa: CASSLSARLAGIRYNEQFF
v_call: TRBV7-9; j_call: TRBJ2-7; cdr3_aa: CASSYLGEQYF
v_call: TRBV4-2; j_call: TRBJ1-1; cdr3_aa: CASSQDRGNTEAFF